This T cell receptor (beta chain) was profiled in a study of cytomegalovirus exposure and HLA in healthy donors. Study-wide background: The approximately 110 validation repertoires and the 666 first-cohort repertoires shared a platform, a later analysis reported. Study-wide points: Among TCR sequences, most were rare, though some public TCRs appeared in many donors.

CDR3 size: 16 residues. Germline CDR1 PRHDT, CDR2 FYEKMQ (reference sequence). Trimming at V came to 5 bases and at J to 7 bases, leaving 8 bases not matched to a gene. The donors were part of the validation cohort, which consisted of under 150 subjects and was separate from the first cohort of under 750 subjects. The assay was immunoSEQ multiplex PCR, and TCRdb's table has in-frame clones only and misses some. Here the sample spans about 180,000 clones, around 86% being singletons. A remark on this clone: What it binds is not known.

The TCR was taken from a man younger than 35 in good health and CMV-seropositive. The sequenced sample consisted of PBMCs. The V gene is TRBV13, the J gene TRBJ2-1, with 13 bases that match TRBD2. CDR3 sequence reads: CASSTRLAGGGNEQFF. For the CDR3, the DNA is TGTGCCAGCAGCACACGACTAGCGGGGGGAGGGAATGAGCAGTTCTTC.